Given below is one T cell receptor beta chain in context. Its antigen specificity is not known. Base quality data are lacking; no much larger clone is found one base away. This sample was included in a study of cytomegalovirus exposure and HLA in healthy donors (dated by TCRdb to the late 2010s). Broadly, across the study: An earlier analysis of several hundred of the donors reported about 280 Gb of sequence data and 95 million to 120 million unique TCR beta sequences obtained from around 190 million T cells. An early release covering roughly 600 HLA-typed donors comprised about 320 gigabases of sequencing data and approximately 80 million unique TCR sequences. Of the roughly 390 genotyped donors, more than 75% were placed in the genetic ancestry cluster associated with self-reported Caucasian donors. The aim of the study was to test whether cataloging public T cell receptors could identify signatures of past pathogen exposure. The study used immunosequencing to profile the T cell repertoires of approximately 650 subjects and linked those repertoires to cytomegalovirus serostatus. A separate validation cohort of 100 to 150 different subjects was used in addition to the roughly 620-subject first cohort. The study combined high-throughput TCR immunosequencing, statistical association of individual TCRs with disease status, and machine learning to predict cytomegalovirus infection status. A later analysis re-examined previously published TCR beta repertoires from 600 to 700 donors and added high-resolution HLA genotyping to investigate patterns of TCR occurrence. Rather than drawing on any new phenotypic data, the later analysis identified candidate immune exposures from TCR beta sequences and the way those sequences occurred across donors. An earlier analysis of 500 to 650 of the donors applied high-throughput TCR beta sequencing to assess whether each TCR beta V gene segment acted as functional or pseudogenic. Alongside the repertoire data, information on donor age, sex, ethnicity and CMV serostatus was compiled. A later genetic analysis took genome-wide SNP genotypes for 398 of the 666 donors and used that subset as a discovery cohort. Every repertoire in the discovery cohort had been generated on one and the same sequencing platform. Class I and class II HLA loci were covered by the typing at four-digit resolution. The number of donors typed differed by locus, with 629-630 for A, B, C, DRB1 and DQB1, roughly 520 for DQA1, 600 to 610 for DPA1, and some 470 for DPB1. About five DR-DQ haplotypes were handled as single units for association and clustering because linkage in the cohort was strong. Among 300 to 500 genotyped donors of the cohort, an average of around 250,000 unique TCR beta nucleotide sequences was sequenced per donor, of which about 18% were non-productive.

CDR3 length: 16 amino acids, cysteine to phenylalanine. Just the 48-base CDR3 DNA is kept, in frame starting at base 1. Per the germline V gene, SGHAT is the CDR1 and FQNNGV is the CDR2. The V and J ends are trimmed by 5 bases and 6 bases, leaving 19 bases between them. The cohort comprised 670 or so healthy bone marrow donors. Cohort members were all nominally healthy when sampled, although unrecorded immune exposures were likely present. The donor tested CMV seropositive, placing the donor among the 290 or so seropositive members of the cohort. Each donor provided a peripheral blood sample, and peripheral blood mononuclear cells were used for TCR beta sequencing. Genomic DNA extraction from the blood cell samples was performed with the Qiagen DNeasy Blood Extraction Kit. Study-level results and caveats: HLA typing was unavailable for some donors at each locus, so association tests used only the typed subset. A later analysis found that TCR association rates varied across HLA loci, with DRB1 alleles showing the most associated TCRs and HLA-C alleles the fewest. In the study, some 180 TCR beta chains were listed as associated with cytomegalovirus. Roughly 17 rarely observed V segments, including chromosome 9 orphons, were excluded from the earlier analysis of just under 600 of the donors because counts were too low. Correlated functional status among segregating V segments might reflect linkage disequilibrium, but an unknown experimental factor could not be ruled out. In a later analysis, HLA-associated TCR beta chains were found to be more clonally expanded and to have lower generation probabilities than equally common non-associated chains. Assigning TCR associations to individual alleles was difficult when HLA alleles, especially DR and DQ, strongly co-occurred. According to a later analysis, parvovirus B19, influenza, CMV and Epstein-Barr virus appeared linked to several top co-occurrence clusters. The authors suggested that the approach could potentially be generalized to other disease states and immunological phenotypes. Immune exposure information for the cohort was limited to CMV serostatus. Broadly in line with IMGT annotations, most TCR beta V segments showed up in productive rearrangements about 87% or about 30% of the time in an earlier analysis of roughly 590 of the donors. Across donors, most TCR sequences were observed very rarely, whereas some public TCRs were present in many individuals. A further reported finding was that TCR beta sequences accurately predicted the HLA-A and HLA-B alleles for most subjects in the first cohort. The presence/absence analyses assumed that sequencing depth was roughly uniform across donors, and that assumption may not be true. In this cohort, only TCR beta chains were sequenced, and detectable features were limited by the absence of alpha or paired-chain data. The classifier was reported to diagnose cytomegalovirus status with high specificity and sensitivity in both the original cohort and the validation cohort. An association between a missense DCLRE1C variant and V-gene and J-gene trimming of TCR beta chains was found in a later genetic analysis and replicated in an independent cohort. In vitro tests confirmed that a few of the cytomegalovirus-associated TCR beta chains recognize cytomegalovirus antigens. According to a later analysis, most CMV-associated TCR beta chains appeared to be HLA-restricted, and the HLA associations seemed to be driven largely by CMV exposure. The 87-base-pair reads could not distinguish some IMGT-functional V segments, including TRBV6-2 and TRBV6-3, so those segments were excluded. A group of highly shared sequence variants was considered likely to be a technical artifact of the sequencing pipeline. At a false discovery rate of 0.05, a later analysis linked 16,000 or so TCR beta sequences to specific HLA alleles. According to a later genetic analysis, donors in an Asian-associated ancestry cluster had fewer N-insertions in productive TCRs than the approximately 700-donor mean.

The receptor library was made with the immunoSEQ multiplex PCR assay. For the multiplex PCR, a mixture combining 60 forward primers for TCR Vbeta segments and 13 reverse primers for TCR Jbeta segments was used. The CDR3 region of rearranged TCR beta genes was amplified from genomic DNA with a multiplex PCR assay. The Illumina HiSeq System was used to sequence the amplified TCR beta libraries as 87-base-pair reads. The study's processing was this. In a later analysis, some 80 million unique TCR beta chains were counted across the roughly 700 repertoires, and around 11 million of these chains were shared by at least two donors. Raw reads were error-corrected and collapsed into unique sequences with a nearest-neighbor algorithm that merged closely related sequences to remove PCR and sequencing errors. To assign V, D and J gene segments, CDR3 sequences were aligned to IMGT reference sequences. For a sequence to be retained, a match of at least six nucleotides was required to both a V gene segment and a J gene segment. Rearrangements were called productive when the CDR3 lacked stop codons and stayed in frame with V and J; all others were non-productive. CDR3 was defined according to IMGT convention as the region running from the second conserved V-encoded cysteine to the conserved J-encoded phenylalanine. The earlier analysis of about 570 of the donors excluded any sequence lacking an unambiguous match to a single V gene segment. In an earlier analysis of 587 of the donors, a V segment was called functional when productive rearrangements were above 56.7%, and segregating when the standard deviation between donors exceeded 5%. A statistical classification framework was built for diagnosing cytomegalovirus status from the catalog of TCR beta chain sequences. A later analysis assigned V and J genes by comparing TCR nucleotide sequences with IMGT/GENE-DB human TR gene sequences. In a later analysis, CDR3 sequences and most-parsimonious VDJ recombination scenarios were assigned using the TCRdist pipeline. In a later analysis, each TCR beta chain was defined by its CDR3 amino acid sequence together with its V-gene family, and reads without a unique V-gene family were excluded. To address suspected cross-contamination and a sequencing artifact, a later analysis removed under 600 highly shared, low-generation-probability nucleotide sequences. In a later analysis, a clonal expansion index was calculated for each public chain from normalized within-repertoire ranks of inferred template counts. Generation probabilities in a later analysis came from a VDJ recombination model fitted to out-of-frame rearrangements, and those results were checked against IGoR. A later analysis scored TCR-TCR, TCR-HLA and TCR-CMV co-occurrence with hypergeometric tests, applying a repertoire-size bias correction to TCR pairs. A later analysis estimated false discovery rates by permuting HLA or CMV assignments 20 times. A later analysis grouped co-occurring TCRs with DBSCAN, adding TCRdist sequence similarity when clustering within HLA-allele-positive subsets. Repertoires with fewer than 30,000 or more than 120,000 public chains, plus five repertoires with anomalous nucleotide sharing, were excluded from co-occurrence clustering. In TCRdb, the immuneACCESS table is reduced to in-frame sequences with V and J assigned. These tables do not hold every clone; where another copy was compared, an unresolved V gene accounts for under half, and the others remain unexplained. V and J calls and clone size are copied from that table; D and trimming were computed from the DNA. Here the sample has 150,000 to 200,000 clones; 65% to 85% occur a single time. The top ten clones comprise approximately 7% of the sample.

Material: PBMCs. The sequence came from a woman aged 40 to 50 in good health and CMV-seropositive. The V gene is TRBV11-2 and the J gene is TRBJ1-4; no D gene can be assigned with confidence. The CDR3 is CASSPSQTTWDEKLFF. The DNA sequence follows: TGTGCCAGCAGCCCTTCTCAGACAACCTGGGATGAAAAACTGTTTTTT.